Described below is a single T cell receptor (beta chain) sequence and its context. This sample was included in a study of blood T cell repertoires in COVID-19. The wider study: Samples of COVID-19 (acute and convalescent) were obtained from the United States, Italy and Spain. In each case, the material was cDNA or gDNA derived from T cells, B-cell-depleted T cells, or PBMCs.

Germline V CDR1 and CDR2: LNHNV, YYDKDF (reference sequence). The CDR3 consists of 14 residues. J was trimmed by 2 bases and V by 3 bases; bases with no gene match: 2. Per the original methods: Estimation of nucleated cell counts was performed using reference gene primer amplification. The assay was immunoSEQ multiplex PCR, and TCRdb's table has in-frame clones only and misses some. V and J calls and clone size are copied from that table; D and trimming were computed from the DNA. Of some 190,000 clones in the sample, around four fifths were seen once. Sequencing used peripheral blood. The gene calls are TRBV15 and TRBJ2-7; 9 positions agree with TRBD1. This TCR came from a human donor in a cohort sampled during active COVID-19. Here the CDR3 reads CATSRDRGPYEQYV. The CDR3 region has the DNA TGTGCCACCAGCAGGGACAGGGGCCCCTACGAGCAGTACGTC.